This T cell receptor beta chain was identified during a study of shared clonotypes between healthy human individuals. Samples underwent the assay at deep level. Clones were sequenced by immunoSEQ multiplex PCR, and TCRdb holds only the in-frame ones, with some missing. The repertoire holds 950,000 to 1,200,000 clones, with 70% to 80% as singletons. Study-wide points: Between four donors, naive CD4 clonotypes were shared at a level of about 5%.

CDR1 and CDR2 from the germline V gene are KGHSH and LQKENI. Trimming at V came to 6 bases and at J to 7 bases, leaving 8 bases not matched to a gene. This CDR3 has 15 residues. A note on this clone: The antigen is unknown.

The receptor was isolated from a man aged 18 to 30 in good health. Some clones in this sample may be carry-over from other donors' samples. The rearrangement joins TRBV18 to TRBJ2-4, with TRBD2 identical over 11 bases. Sequencing was performed on memory CD4+ T cells from PBMCs. Indicated subset: CD45RA-negative fraction. CDR3 amino acids: CASSDGVAGGNIQYF. CDR3 nucleotides: TGTGCCAGCTCCGACGGGGTAGCGGGAGGGAACATTCAGTACTTC.